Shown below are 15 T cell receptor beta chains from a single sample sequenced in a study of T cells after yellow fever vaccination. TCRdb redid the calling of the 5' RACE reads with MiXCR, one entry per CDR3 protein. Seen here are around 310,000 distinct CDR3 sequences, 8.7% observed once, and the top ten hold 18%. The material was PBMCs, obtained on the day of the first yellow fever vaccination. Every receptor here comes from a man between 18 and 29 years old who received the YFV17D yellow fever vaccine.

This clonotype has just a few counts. The CDR3 loop reads CASSLEDYGSPLHF. As DNA, the CDR3 is TGTGCCAGCAGCTTAGAGGACTACGGTTCACCCCTCCACTTT. The chain combines TRBV7-2 with TRBJ1-6; D is uncertain. There are 14 residues in the CDR3. V was trimmed by 1 base and J by 9 bases, leaving 10 bases between them. Germline V gene data show CDR1 as SGHTA and CDR2 as FQGNSA.

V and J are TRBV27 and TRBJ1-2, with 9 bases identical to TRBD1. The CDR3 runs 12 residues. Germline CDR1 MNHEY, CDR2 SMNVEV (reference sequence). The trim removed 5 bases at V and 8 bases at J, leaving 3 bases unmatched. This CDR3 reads CASSVGTGGYTF. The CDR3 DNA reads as TGTGCCAGCAGTGTCGGGACAGGGGGCTACACCTTC.

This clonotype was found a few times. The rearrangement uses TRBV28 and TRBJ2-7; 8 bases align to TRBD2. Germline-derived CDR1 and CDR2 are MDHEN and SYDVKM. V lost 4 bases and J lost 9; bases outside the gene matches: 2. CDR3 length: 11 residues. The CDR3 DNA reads TGTGCCAGCAGTTCGGGGGGGAGGCAGTACGTC. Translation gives CASSSGGRQYV.

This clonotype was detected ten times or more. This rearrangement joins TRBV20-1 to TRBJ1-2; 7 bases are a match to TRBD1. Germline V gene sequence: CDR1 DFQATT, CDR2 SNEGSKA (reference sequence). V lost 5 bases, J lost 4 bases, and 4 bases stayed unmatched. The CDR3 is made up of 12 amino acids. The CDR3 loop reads CSARGGGYGYTF. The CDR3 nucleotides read TGCAGTGCTCGAGGGGGCGGCTATGGCTACACCTTC.

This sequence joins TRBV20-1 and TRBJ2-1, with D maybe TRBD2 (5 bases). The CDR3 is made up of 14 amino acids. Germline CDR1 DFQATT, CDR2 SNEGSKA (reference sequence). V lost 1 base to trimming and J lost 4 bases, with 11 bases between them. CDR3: CSARAEEEYNEQFF. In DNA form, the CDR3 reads TGCAGTGCTAGAGCCGAGGAGGAATACAATGAGCAGTTCTTC.

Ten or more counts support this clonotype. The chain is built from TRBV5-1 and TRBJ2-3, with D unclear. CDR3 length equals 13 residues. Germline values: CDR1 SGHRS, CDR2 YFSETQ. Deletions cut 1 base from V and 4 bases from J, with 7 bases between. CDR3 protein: CASSLFSSDTQYF. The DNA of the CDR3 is TGCGCCAGCAGCTTGTTTAGTTCAGATACGCAGTATTTT.

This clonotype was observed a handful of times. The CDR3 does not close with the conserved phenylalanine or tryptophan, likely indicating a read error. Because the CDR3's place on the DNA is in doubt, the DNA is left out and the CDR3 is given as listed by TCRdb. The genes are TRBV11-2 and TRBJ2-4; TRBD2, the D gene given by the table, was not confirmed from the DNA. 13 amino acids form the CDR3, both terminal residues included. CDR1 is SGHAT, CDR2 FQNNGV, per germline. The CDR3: CASSSSPGLAGEL.

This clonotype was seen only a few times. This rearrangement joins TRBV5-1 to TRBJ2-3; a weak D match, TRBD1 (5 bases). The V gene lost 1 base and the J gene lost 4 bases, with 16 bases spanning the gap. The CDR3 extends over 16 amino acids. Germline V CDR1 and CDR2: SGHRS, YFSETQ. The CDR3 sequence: CASSLRTYKYADTQYF. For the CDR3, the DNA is TGCGCCAGCAGCTTGCGGACATACAAGTACGCAGATACGCAGTATTTT.

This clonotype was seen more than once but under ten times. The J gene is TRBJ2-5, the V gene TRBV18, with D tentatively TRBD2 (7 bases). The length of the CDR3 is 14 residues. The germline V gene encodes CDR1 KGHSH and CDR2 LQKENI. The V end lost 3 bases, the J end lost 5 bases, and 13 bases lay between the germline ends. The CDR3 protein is CASSPTGGAETQYF. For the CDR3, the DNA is TGTGCCAGCTCACCCACGGGGGGCGCGGAGACCCAGTACTTC.

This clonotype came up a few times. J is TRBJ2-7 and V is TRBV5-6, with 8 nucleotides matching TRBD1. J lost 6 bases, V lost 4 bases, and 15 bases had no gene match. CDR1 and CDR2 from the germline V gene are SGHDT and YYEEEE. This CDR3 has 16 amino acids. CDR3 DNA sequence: TGTGCCAGCAGCCTAAACCAGGGGGCGCAATTCGCCGAGCAGTACGTC. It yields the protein CASSLNQGAQFAEQYV.

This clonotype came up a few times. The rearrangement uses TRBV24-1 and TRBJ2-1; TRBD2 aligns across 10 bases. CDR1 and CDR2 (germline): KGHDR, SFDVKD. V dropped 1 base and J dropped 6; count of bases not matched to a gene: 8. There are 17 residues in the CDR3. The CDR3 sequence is CATSDFGLAGAPNEQFF. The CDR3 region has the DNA TGTGCCACCAGTGATTTTGGGCTAGCGGGGGCCCCCAATGAGCAGTTCTTC.

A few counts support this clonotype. The DNA for the CDR3 is TGCGCCAGCAGCTTGATGGGACAGGATAATTCACCCCTCCACTTT. Translating gives CASSLMGQDNSPLHF. The rearrangement joins TRBV5-1 to TRBJ1-6; 8 positions match TRBD1. Losses at the gene ends were 1 base for V and 5 bases for J; bases not matched to a gene: 2. This CDR3 has 15 amino acids. The germline V gene encodes CDR1 SGHRS and CDR2 YFSETQ.

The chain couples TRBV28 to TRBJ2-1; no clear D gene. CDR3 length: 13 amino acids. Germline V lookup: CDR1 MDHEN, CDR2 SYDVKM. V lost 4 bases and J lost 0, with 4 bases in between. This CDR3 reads CASSSDSYNEQFF. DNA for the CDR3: TGTGCCAGCAGTTCGGACTCCTACAATGAGCAGTTCTTC.

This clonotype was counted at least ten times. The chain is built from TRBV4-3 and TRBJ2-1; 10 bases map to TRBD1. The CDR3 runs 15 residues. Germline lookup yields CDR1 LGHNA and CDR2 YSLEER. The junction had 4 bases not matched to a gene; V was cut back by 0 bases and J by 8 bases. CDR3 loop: CASSQEGQGWDEQFF. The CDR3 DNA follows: TGCGCCAGCAGCCAAGAGGGACAGGGGTGGGATGAGCAGTTCTTC.

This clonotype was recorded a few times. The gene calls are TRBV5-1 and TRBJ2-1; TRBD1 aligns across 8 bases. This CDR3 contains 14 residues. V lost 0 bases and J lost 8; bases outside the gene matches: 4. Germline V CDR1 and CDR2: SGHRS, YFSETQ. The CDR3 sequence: CASSLAAGGYEQFF. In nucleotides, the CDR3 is TGCGCCAGCAGCTTGGCGGCAGGGGGCTATGAGCAGTTCTTC.